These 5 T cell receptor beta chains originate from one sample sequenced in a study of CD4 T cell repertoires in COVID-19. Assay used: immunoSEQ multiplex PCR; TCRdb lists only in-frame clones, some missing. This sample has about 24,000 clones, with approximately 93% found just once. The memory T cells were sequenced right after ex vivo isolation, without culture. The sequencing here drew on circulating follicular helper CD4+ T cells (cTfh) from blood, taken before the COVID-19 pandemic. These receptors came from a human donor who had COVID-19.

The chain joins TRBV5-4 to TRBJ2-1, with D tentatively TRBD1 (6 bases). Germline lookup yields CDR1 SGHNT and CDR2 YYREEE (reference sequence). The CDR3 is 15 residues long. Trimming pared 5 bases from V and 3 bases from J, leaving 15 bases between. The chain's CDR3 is CASRTARGNYNEQFF. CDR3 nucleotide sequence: TGTGCCAGCAGAACCGCCAGGGGTAACTACAATGAGCAGTTCTTC.

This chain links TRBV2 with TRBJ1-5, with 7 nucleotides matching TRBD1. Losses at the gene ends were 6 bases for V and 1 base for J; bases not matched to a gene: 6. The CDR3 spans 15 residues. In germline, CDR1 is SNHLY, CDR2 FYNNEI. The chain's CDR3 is CASRQGDWSNQPQHF. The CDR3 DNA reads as TGTGCCAGCAGGCAGGGGGATTGGAGCAATCAGCCCCAGCATTTT.

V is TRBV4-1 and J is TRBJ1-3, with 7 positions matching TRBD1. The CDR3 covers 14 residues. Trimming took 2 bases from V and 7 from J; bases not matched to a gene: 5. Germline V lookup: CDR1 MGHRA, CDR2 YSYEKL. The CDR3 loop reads CASSQTDRWNTIYF. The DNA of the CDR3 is TGCGCCAGCAGCCAAACGGACAGGTGGAACACCATATATTTT.

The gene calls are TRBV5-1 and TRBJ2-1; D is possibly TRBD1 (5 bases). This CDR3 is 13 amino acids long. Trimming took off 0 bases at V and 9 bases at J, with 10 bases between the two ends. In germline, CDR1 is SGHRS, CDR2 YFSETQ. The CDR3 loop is CASSLEGAIEQFF. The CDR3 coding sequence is TGCGCCAGCAGCTTGGAAGGGGCAATTGAGCAGTTCTTC. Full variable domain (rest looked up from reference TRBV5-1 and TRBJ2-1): KAGVTQTPRYLIKTRGQQVTLSCSPISGHRSVSWYQQTPGQGLQFLFEYFSETQRNKGNFPGRFSGRQFSNSRSEMNVSTLELGDSALYLCASSLEGAIEQFFGPGTRLTVL.

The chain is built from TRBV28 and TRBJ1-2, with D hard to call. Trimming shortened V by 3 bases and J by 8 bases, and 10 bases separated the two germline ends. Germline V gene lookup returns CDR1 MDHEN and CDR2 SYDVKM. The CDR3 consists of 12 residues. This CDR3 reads CASSLLGIGYTF. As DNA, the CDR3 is TGTGCCAGCAGTTTGCTCGGGATCGGCTACACCTTC.